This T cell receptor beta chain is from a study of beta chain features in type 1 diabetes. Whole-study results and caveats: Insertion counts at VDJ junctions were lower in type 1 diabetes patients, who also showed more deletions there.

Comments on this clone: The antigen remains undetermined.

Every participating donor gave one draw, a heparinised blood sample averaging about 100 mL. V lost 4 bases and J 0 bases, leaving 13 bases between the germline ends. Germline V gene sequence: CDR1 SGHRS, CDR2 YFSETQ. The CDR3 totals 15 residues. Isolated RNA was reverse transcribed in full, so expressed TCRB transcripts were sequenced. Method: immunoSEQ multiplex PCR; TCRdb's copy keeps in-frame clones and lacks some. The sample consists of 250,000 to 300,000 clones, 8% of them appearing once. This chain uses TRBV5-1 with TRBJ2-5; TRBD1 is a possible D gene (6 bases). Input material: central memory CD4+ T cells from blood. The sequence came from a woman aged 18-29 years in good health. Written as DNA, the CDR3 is TGCGCCAGCAGCACTACGGGACAAAACCAAGAGACCCAGTACTTC. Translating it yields CASSTTGQNQETQYF.